The 15 T cell receptor beta chains in this list originate from one sample, sequenced in a study of T-cell reconstitution after alpha-beta-depleted transplantation in children. During its preparation, the TCRbeta library received unique molecular identifiers. From the PCR reads, TCRdb called clonotypes with MiXCR, one entry per CDR3 protein. The repertoire holds about 830,000 distinct CDR3 sequences, roughly 15% seen once, with around 5.3% in the top ten. This material consisted of PBMCs, mostly from graft donor cells, taken 360 days after TCRalphabeta/CD19-depleted stem cell transplant. The receptor source for this set is a male patient between 10 and 17 years old who had a stem cell transplant for acute lymphoblastic leukemia, so the T cells may come from the graft donor.

This clonotype has at least ten counts. The CDR3 bases are TGCAGTGCTAGGGGGGCATCAGAGACCCAGTACTTC. Its protein is CSARGASETQYF. The chain recombines TRBV20-1 with TRBJ2-5; D possibly corresponds to TRBD1 (6 bases). The ends were cut back, 3 bases at V and 4 bases at J, with 9 bases in the middle. The CDR3 contains 12 residues. Germline V lookup: CDR1 DFQATT, CDR2 SNEGSKA (reference sequence).

The gene calls are TRBV14 and TRBJ2-3; D gene ambiguous. The length of the CDR3 is 13 residues. V was pared by 1 base and J by 5 bases, with 7 bases between. Germline V lookup: CDR1 SGHDN, CDR2 FVKESK. The CDR3 bases are TGTGCCAGCAGCCAAGCCTTTAGAGATACGCAGTATTTT. As protein: CASSQAFRDTQYF.

The rearrangement links TRBV18 to TRBJ2-3; 11 positions match TRBD2. Per germline, CDR1 KGHSH and CDR2 LQKENI. V lost 1 base to trimming and J lost 6 bases; unmatched junction nucleotides: 12. The CDR3 loop spans 18 amino acids. The CDR3 DNA sequence: TGTGCCAGCTCACCACATAAGACTAGCGGGATCGCCTCGGATACGCAGTATTTT. Protein: CASSPHKTSGIASDTQYF. Filled out from reference TRBV18 and TRBJ2-3, the complete variable domain reads NAGVMQNPRHLVRRRGQEARLRCSPMKGHSHVYWYRQLPEEGLKFMVYLQKENIIDESGMPKERFSAEFPKEGPSILRIQQVVRGDSAAYFCASSPHKTSGIASDTQYFGPGTRLTVL.

In its sample, this clonotype was seen a few times. The J gene is TRBJ1-2, the V gene TRBV18, with 8 positions matching TRBD1. V was pared by 3 bases and J by 5 bases, with 5 bases of the junction left unmatched. The CDR3 has 14 amino acids. Germline CDR1 reads KGHSH; CDR2 reads LQKENI. The CDR3 loop reads CASSPPRQGYGYTF. The CDR3 nucleotides are TGTGCCAGCTCACCGCCGAGACAGGGGTATGGCTACACCTTC.

This clonotype has just a few counts. The chain couples TRBV5-1 to TRBJ2-4; tentative D call: TRBD1 (5 bases). Trimming took 3 bases from V and 3 from J, leaving 13 bases between them. The CDR3 has 15 amino acids. Germline V gene data show CDR1 as SGHRS and CDR2 as YFSETQ. CDR3 nucleotide sequence: TGCGCCAGCAGCTCGGCGACAGCCCTCAAAAACATTCAGTACTTC. Its translation is CASSSATALKNIQYF.

The chain is built from TRBV6-1 and TRBJ2-7; a weak D match, TRBD2 (6 bases). The germline V gene encodes CDR1 MNHNS and CDR2 SASEGT. The V end was cut by 8 bases, the J end by 5 bases, with 22 bases between. This CDR3 spans 15 amino acids. CDR3 sequence reads: CASAPWDSIAHEQYF. In DNA form, the CDR3 reads TGTGCCAGCGCTCCGTGGGACTCCATAGCCCACGAGCAGTACTTC.

The CDR3, as DNA: TGCAGCGTTGGCCCCCCGCAGCGGACTAGCGGGGCCTACGAGCAGTACTTC. Protein product: CSVGPPQRTSGAYEQYF. The rearrangement links TRBV29-1 to TRBJ2-7; 12 bases align to TRBD2. Germline assignment: CDR1 SQVTM and CDR2 ANQGSEA. The J segment lost 2 bases and the V segment lost 4 bases, leaving 12 bases of the junction unmatched. The CDR3 spans 17 residues.

V is TRBV5-1 and J is TRBJ2-6; D not resolved. V shed 1 base and J shed 0 bases, with 8 bases lying between them. Germline CDR1 reads SGHRS; CDR2 reads YFSETQ. CDR3 length equals 16 residues. The CDR3 sequence: CASSLIGSSGANVLTF. Here the CDR3 DNA reads TGCGCCAGCAGCTTGATAGGTTCCTCTGGGGCCAACGTCCTGACTTTC. Supplemented by reference TRBV5-1 and TRBJ2-6, the full variable domain reads KAGVTQTPRYLIKTRGQQVTLSCSPISGHRSVSWYQQTPGQGLQFLFEYFSETQRNKGNFPGRFSGRQFSNSRSEMNVSTLELGDSALYLCASSLIGSSGANVLTFGAGSRLTVL.

There are many counts of this clonotype. The rearrangement joins TRBV6-1 to TRBJ2-3, with 9 bases identical to TRBD2. CDR1 and CDR2 from the germline V gene are MNHNS and SASEGT. This CDR3 contains 14 residues. V dropped 10 bases and J dropped 2; count of bases not matched to a gene: 7. CDR3 DNA sequence: TGTGCCACCACCCAGCGGGAGGACACAGATACGCAGTATTTT. Translating it yields CATTQREDTDTQYF.

This clonotype was detected a few times. The chain is built from TRBV7-2 and TRBJ2-7; 10 nucleotides align to TRBD1. Trimming cost V 5 bases and J 3 bases; bases outside gene matches: 7. The CDR3 extends over 15 amino acids. Looked up from germline, CDR1 is SGHTA and CDR2 is FQGNSA. CDR3 nucleotides: TGTGCCAGCAGCCGAGCGGGGACAGGGGACTACGAGCAGTACTTC. It yields the protein CASSRAGTGDYEQYF.

V and J are TRBV20-1 and TRBJ2-1, with a tentative D call TRBD2 (5 bases). Germline V CDR1 and CDR2: DFQATT, SNEGSKA (reference sequence). Trimming took 8 bases from V and 9 from J, leaving 23 bases between them. The CDR3 is 14 amino acids. CDR3 DNA: TGCAGTTCCGGAGGAGAGGGAATCACTTTTGAGCAGTTCTTC. It translates to CSSGGEGITFEQFF.

In its sample, this clonotype was seen a few times. The chain carries TRBV28 and TRBJ2-7; TRBD1 aligns across 8 bases. This CDR3 has 15 residues. With 6 bases clipped from V and 0 bases from J, the junction kept 7 bases outside the gene matches. Germline V gene data show CDR1 as MDHEN and CDR2 as SYDVKM. CDR3 in amino acids: CASRLYTGGSYEQYF. CDR3 coding DNA: TGTGCCAGCAGACTTTATACAGGGGGCTCCTACGAGCAGTACTTC.

This clonotype has just a few counts. The V and J genes are TRBV27 and TRBJ2-7; no clear D. The CDR3 has 15 amino acids. The V gene's germline CDR1 is MNHEY and CDR2 SMNVEV (reference sequence). V was cut by 4 bases and J by 3 bases, with 16 bases left in between. Here the CDR3 DNA reads TGTGCCAGCAGTTACCGGGCCTTGGCCTTCTACGAGCAGTACTTC. Protein: CASSYRALAFYEQYF.

The chain combines TRBV12-3 or TRBV12-4 with TRBJ2-1; D unclear. This CDR3 comprises 14 residues. V was trimmed by 5 bases and J by 6 bases, leaving 14 bases between them. CDR3 coding DNA: TGTGCCAGCAGTAATAGTCTACATCTCAATGAGCAGTTCTTC. As protein: CASSNSLHLNEQFF.

This clonotype was seen repeatedly, ten times or more. This chain uses TRBV5-1 with TRBJ2-7; tentatively, D is TRBD1 (6 bases). The CDR3 loop spans 14 amino acids. Trimming removed 4 bases from V and 1 base from J, with 12 bases in between. CDR1 and CDR2 from the germline V gene are SGHRS and YFSETQ. Here the CDR3 DNA reads TGCGCCAGCAGCCTGGACAGCCCTTCCTACGAGCAGTACTTC. Translation gives CASSLDSPSYEQYF. Together with reference TRBV5-1 and TRBJ2-7, the CDR3 gives the full variable domain: KAGVTQTPRYLIKTRGQQVTLSCSPISGHRSVSWYQQTPGQGLQFLFEYFSETQRNKGNFPGRFSGRQFSNSRSEMNVSTLELGDSALYLCASSLDSPSYEQYFGPGTRLTVT.